This T cell receptor beta chain was captured in a study of cytomegalovirus exposure and HLA in healthy donors. Study observations and caveats: Researchers reported from a later analysis that most CMV-associated TCR beta chains appeared HLA-restricted. Association of a missense DCLRE1C variant with TCR beta V- and J-gene trimming was reported in a later analysis. The likely origin of a cluster of highly shared sequence variants was a sequencing artifact. The productive fraction for most TCR beta V segments was about 90% or about 30% in an earlier analysis.

PCR used 60 Vbeta primers and 13 Jbeta primers. The method was immunoSEQ multiplex PCR; TCRdb's version includes in-frame clones alone and lacks a portion of them. The sample records around 140,000 clones, more than 60% being singletons. On this clone: The antigen remains unidentified.

The receptor was isolated from a male donor in good health and CMV-seronegative. The material sequenced was PBMCs.

CDR3 nucleotide sequence: TGTGCCAGCAGTTTATTCGCCATCACAGGGGGCCTCCTCGATGAGCAGTTCTTC. Protein sequence: CASSLFAITGGLLDEQFF. The chain has TRBV28 and TRBJ2-1, with 9 bases fitting TRBD1. CDR1 MDHEN and CDR2 SYDVKM come from the germline V gene. This CDR3 region has 18 residues. The V gene end was trimmed by 1 base and the J gene end by 8 bases; junction bases not matched to a gene: 15.